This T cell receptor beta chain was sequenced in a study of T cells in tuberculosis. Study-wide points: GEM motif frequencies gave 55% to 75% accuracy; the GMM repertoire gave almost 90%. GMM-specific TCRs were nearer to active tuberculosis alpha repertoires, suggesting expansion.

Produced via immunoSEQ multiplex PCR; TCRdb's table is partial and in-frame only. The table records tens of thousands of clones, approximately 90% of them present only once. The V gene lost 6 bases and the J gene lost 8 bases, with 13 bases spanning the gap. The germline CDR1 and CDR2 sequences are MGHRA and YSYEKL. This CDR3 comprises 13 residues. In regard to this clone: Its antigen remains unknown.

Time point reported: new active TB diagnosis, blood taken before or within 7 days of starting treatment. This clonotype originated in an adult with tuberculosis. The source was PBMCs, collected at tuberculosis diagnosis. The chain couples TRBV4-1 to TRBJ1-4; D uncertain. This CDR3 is CASSQVIGEKLFF. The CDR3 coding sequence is TGCGCCAGCAGTCAGGTGATTGGGGAAAAACTGTTTTTT.